This TCR beta chain was profiled in a study of identical twins (dated by TCRdb to about 2016). About the investigation overall: The study deep-sequenced TCR alpha and beta repertoires from monozygotic twins, unrelated adults of various ages and cord blood to test whether fetal clonotypes persist. Replicate twin experiments were performed at different times using different library preparation protocols to rule out contamination. Study-level results and caveats: Compared with coincidental sharing between unrelated individuals, out-of-frame TCR alpha sequences shared between twins showed an excess of sequences with low generation probability. Abundant cord blood beta clonotypes carried fewer insertions; young adult naive repertoires showed a weaker similar trend, while memory repertoires showed none. The excess sharing between twins in beta out-of-frame sequences was weaker because fewer shared sequences reduced the signal-to-noise ratio. Zero-insertion analyses could be partly confounded by invariant T cells such as MAIT and iNKT, although diverse VJ usage argued against such confounding for most clonotypes. Out-of-frame TCR alpha sharing in monozygotic twins was systematically underestimated by recombination models, whereas sharing between unrelated individuals was in agreement with the recombination models. Because the same donors could not be followed over many years, the conclusions depended on cross-sectional statistical analysis.

CDR1 and CDR2 were assigned from the germline V gene as SGHTA and FQGNSA. V is pared back by 4 bases and J by 9 bases, with 13 bases lying between the germline termini. The CDR3 contains 13 residues, cysteine and phenylalanine counted. Only the CDR3 DNA stays, 39 bases, in frame from base 1. Every donor was a healthy Caucasian. Using Miltenyi CD45RO+ enrichment and human naive T-cell isolation kits, memory (CD45RO+) and naive T cells were isolated from PBMC. The library relied on 5' RACE. Sequencer: Illumina HiSeq 2000. Template switching introduced a universal primer binding site; the final cDNA contained a unique molecular identifier, enabling accurate counting of TCR cDNA molecules. First-strand cDNA for TCR alpha and beta chains was synthesized from specific primers in the conserved constant-segment region. To control for contamination, every cDNA library carried two barcodes: a SMART-Mk sample barcode plus Illumina barcodes. TruSeq adapter sequences, together with Illumina sample barcodes, were added in two successive PCR steps. The Illumina HiSeq platform was used with custom primers to sequence TCR alpha and beta cDNA libraries. The paper's processing steps were these. Raw reads were processed with MiGEC to extract unique molecular identifiers, and MiXCR was used to determine CDR3 positions. Recombination models were inferred per individual with the repgenHMM and IGoR tools using an EM algorithm. Shared clonotype analysis was performed with the tcR package in R, normalizing sharing by the product of cloneset sizes. To study raw recombination free of thymic and clonal selection effects, out-of-frame nonproductive sequences were analyzed. TCRdb cleaned the public reads at Q25 with fastp, built clones with MiXCR and kept in-frame beta chains. Rows matching on CDR3 protein sequence are summarized as one entry with the most common DNA and genes. These V and J calls rely on TCRdb rather than the paper's analysis. The sample table holds around 100,000 distinct CDR3 sequences, of which under 6.5% were seen once. The biggest ten clones account for around 12% of the sample.

This clonotype was detected ten times or more. Its cognate antigen has yet to be identified. No much larger clonotype is one base removed from it; base qualities were not supplied. Input material: memory T cells sorted from blood. The sample's cell subset or site, from its label and the paper: CD45RO+ enriched T cells. The receptor was derived from a woman aged 50 to 60 in good health. This chain is built from TRBV7-2 and TRBJ2-4; matching of 6 bases hints at TRBD2 as the D gene. The CDR3 region: CASSSGLASIQYF. The DNA sequence is TGTGCCAGCAGCTCGGGACTGGCGAGCATTCAGTACTTC.